This TCR beta chain was sequenced during a study of persistence of HIV-infected CD4 T cells. As for this clone: The antigen remains unidentified.

The stimulus was lysate of CMV-infected fibroblasts, around 10 ug/mL. Memory cells lacking CD40L and CD69 with high CD45RO were sorted. Undetectable plasma HIV-1 RNA below 50 copies/mL lasted at least 4 years. Anti-CD28/CD49d costimulation, CD40-blocking antibody and enfuvirtide were given to CD8-depleted PBMCs for roughly 19 hours. This was the immunoSEQ version 4 assay in survey mode. This table comes from immunoSEQ multiplex PCR, and its TCRdb copy is limited to in-frame clones, with some not included. This table holds fewer than 35,000 clones, about 81% found once. There are 14 residues in the CDR3. The V end was cut by 3 bases, the J end by 8 bases, with 14 bases between. Germline CDR1 MDHEN, CDR2 SYDVKM.

The sequence was collected from an adult woman with HIV who was CMV-seropositive. This sequence joins TRBV28 and TRBJ2-1; no firm D call. Sequencing was performed on CD4+ T cells sorted from PBMCs after approximately 19-hour stimulation, taken from a patient who received antiretroviral therapy. The CDR3 here is CASSLGRSRDEQFF. The CDR3 bases are TGTGCCAGCAGTTTGGGCAGGTCTCGGGATGAGCAGTTCTTC.